This T cell receptor beta chain appears in the sequencing data of a study of T-cell reconstitution after alpha-beta-depleted transplantation in children. About this clonotype itself: Its antigen remains unknown.

Study conclusions and caveats: Recipient T cells and thymic progenitors that survived were the source of the high TCRbeta diversity seen at day 60 in some patients. Among T cells one year after transplant, newly produced cells accounted for most counts and diversity. As was reported, about two months after transplant, alpha-beta T cells came from several hundred expanded graft clones.

Unique molecular identifiers tagged the TCRbeta library. TCRdb reprocessed the PCR reads via MiXCR and lists one record per CDR3 protein. This table holds fewer than 550,000 distinct CDR3 sequences, about an eighth found once. CDR1 DFQATT and CDR2 SNEGSKA come from the germline V gene (reference sequence). V shed 3 bases and J shed 8 bases, with 5 bases lying between them. This CDR3 region has 10 residues. The sequence came from a female patient aged 2-9 years who had a stem cell transplant for aplastic anemia, so the T cells may come from the graft donor. Sequenced here: PBMCs, mostly from graft donor cells, sampled 180 days after TCRalphabeta/CD19-depleted stem cell transplant. This chain connects TRBV20-1 to TRBJ2-4; no firm D call. CDR3 in DNA: TGCAGTGCTAGTCTGGACATTCAGTACTTC. The encoded protein is CSASLDIQYF.